What follows describes a single TCR beta chain. It lacks a known antigen. The record has no base qualities; no much larger clone is one base away. This entry is derived from a study of neoadjuvant anti-PD-1 for oral cavity cancer (dated by TCRdb to the early 2020s). About the investigation overall: Before undergoing curative-intent surgical resection, most patients got three to four biweekly nivolumab doses at 3 mg/kg. Under RECIST 1.1, a patient counted as a responder if showing complete response, partial response or stable disease, and as a non-responder if showing progression. A roughly 32% response rate was observed in the parent correlative cohort, in which 12 patients were included. Patients who did not progress were given a fourth nivolumab dose at about day 43 and had definitive surgical resection on days 50-56. What the research found in general, with its limitations: Higher pretreatment blood TCRbeta clonality and lower post-treatment tumor TCRbeta clonality were correlated with higher pretreatment blood Treg/Th17 ratios. Only a few patients per response group were included in the TCR analyses, and the authors called for validation in larger cohorts. Within PBMCs, T cell clonality (Gini index) was significantly higher in non-responders than responders after neoadjuvant nivolumab.

The CDR3 contains 13 residues, cysteine and phenylalanine counted. The entry retains the CDR3 DNA only, 39 bases that are in frame from base 1. Here V drops 5 bases and J drops 4 bases, and the junction holds 4 bases not matched to any gene. CDR1 is given as MNHEY and CDR2 as SVGAGI, both from the germline V gene. The sample's time point, from its label and the paper: before neoadjuvant nivolumab. None of the patients had received prior systemic or radiation treatment, and all were newly diagnosed with stage II-IVA oral cavity squamous cell carcinoma. The cohort was composed of patients with HPV-negative, locally advanced oral cavity squamous cell carcinoma. Peripheral blood mononuclear cells were analyzed directly and were not maintained or expanded in culture. The samples were drawn from a longitudinal correlative study tied to a single-arm phase II trial testing neoadjuvant nivolumab in oral cavity squamous cell carcinoma. Genomic DNA-based TCRbeta sequencing was performed on subject-matched pre- and post-treatment PBMCs and tumors from three responders and three non-responders. Peripheral blood mononuclear cells were collected before nivolumab treatment and were collected again after treatment, at the time of surgery. Genomic DNA was isolated from PBMCs using the Maxwell RSC DNA from Cells kit.

PBMC libraries used mostly about 450 ng of input genomic DNA for deep sequencing, with six replicates per sample. The immunoSEQ hsTCRbeta kit was used to prepare TCRbeta libraries according to the manufacturer's instructions. The completed libraries were mixed into a single pool at 3 nM, then sequenced with an Illumina NovaSeq 6000 S4 flow cell. The published analysis was carried out like this. The immunoSEQ Analyzer handled quality control and preprocessing of the raw data. The analysis was limited to productive rearrangements, and each clonotype was defined by a unique CDR3 amino acid sequence. Repertoire clonality was estimated as the Gini-Simpson index, which was computed with the R package tcR. Student's t test was used to compare Gini indices, and Pearson correlation was used to assess associations with tumor size change. The clones in this table, taken by TCRdb from immuneACCESS, are in-frame only. Not every clone is retained; where verified, under half of the shortfall comes from an unresolved V gene, and the cause of the rest is unknown. For V, J and clone size, that table is used; D and trimming come from the DNA. Across this sample there are over 80,000 clones, with more than 80% seen only once. The ten top clones hold 2.5% to 4% of the sample.

This specimen was PBMCs, taken before nivolumab (anti-PD-1) treatment. The chain uses TRBV6-5 and TRBJ2-7; TRBD2 lines up with 8 middle nucleotides. This clonotype was obtained from a person aged 40 to 85 with oral cavity squamous cell carcinoma. CDR3 loop: CASSRSGGYEQYF. The DNA sequence follows: TGTGCCAGCAGTCGCAGCGGGGGTTACGAGCAGTACTTC.